This T cell receptor (beta chain) was found in a study of regulatory T cells in long-lasting Graves disease (dated by TCRdb to about 2021). With respect to the entire study: Persistent Graves' disease was defined as persistently positive TSH receptor autoantibodies together with antithyroid drug treatment for over 5 years. Peripheral blood TCR sequencing and RNA sequencing compared persistent Graves' disease patients with newly diagnosed Graves' disease patients. The study took place in China and was registered as a clinical trial. TCR sequencing covered some 13 persistent and around 20 newly diagnosed Graves' disease patients, 33 samples in total. Persistent Graves' disease patients in the clinical cohort had taken antithyroid drugs for approximately 10 years on average. What the study reported, not specific to this receptor: Compared with newly diagnosed patients, persistent Graves' disease patients had lower TCR Shannon entropy and fewer highly expanded clones, which suggests clonal expansion. Only the TCR beta chain was sequenced and analyzed. The authors acknowledged the small sample size as a limitation that may reduce accuracy. TRBV28, TRBJ1-2 and TRBJ2-5 were preferentially used in persistent disease, while TRBV20-1 and TRBJ2-1 were favored in newly diagnosed disease. Only peripheral blood was studied, because thyroid tissue, the primary lesion, was inaccessible. More public clonotypes were shared among persistent patients (under 3,000) than among newly diagnosed patients (roughly 960).

This clonotype came up a few times. Its antigen is still unknown. No much larger clone is present one base from it, and per-base qualities are unavailable. The time point label here, explained by the study, means: persistent/refractory GD, antithyroid drugs over 5 years with positive TRAb. RNA was extracted from PBMCs in TRIzol for both TCR sequencing and RNA sequencing. The diagnosis of Graves' disease followed American Thyroid Association guidelines. The patients came from an endocrinology department in Xi'an, China. Each patient gave about 8.1 milliliters of peripheral blood, collected in an EDTA anticoagulant tube. Ficoll Paque Plus density gradient separation was used to isolate PBMCs, and no additional T cell sorting was done. An Agilent 2100 Bioanalyzer and agarose gel were used to assess RNA quality, and a NanoDrop 2000 was used to measure RNA concentration. Library method: multiplex PCR. Instrument used: Illumina HiSeq 4000. iRepertoire HTBI primers and Arm-PCR amplification of CDR3 regions were used to construct TCR beta libraries. Before sequencing, the PCR products went through gel purification. The authors processed their data as follows. Gene usage analysis of CDR3 amino acid clonotypes used the approximately 62 TRBV and more than 13 TRBJ segments found across samples. COPE and FqMerger were used to merge the filtered high-quality paired reads into contigs. Contigs were aligned with BLAST to IMGT TRBV, TRBD and TRBJ reference genes, and CDR3 was defined per IMGT. Clonotypes above 0.1% frequency were classified as highly expanded clones. Shannon entropy was used to measure repertoire diversity, and the Gini coefficient was used to measure V-J evenness. A clonotype found in more than one individual was treated as public. Starting from the raw public reads, TCRdb applied fastp trimming at Q25, assembled clones with MiXCR and retained in-frame beta chains. Each entry is one CDR3 protein sequence, shown with its most common DNA and genes. Here the V and J calls rest on TCRdb's processing, not on the authors' analysis. The sample has about 310,000 distinct CDR3 sequences on record, 22% of them singletons. The top ten clones comprise about 56% of the sample.

V was cut back by 0 bases and J by 2 bases, leaving a gap of 10 bases between them. Including cysteine and phenylalanine, the CDR3 has 15 amino acids. Kept here is only the CDR3 DNA, which spans 45 bases and is read in frame from base 1. The germline V gene specifies SQVTM as CDR1 and ANQGSEA as CDR2. The source material was peripheral blood mononuclear cells (PBMCs), sampled when the disease was refractory, from a patient treated with antithyroid drugs. The chain was built from TRBV29-1 and TRBJ2-2; no D gene is confidently identified. This TCR derives from a female donor with Graves disease. The DNA reads TGCAGCGTTGAAGATCTCCTAGGTAACACCGGGGAGCTGTTTTTT. This codes for CSVEDLLGNTGELFF.